This T cell receptor (beta chain) stems from a study of cytomegalovirus exposure and HLA in healthy donors. The wider study: Among the approximately 400 donors who were genotyped, about 80% fell in the genetic ancestry cluster that is associated with self-reported Caucasian donors.

This CDR3 comprises 15 residues. CDR1 SGHNT and CDR2 YYREEE come from the germline V gene (reference sequence). The V and J ends lost 3 bases and 2 bases, in that order; junction bases with no gene match: 6. Study findings and constraints: Cytomegalovirus association was assigned to around 150 TCR beta chains. Researchers had no immune exposure information except CMV serostatus available. Most TCR sequences were rare, but some public TCRs occurred in many donors.

The study ran its PCR with 60 Vbeta and 13 Jbeta primers. Produced via immunoSEQ multiplex PCR; TCRdb's table is partial and in-frame only. The sample totals 90,000 to 130,000 clones. In the case of this clone: Its target is unknown.

The chain links TRBV5-4 to TRBJ2-7, with 9 nucleotides matching TRBD2. Sequenced input: PBMCs. The receptor was isolated from a man aged 35 to 55 in good health and CMV-seropositive. Written as DNA, the CDR3 is TGTGCCAGCAGCTGGTCTAGCGGGATAGCCTACGAGCAGTACTTC. It is translated as CASSWSSGIAYEQYF. Full variable domain (missing parts from reference TRBV5-4 and TRBJ2-7): ETGVTQSPTHLIKTRGQQVTLRCSSQSGHNTVSWYQQALGQGPQFIFQYYREEENGRGNFPPRFSGLQFPNYSSELNVNALELDDSALYLCASSWSSGIAYEQYFGPGTRLTVT.